These T cell receptor beta chains were read from a single sample in a study of blood T cell repertoires in COVID-19. Measured with immunoSEQ multiplex PCR; TCRdb has only the in-frame clones, and not every one. The data show approximately 100,000 clones, about 90% seen once. The material sequenced was peripheral blood. These receptors were obtained from a human donor in a cohort sampled during active COVID-19. The CDR3 runs from the conserved cysteine through the conserved F or W. The D gene is left open where the match is weak. Not every row has a clone size; where given, it reads once, few, many or a size class.

abundance	d_gene	v_gene	j_gene	CDR3nt	CDR3aa
.	TRBD2	TRBV29-1	TRBJ2-2	TGCAGCGTTGAGGTCCCTGGGACTAGCGGGATGTACTCCGGGGAGCTGTTTTTT	CSVEVPGTSGMYSGELFF
.	.	TRBV10-3	TRBJ2-3	TGTGCCATCAGGGACCAGGGTGCAGATACGCAGTATTTT	CAIRDQGADTQYF
.	.	TRBV7-9	TRBJ1-5	TGTGCCAGCAGGGTGGCCCCCAATCAGCCCCAGCATTTT	CASRVAPNQPQHF
once	.	TRBV10-3	TRBJ1-2	TGTGCCATCAGTGAGTTAGGGGGTAACTATGGCTACACCTTC	CAISELGGNYGYTF
.	TRBD1	TRBV27	TRBJ2-7	TGTGCCAGCAGTTTGGACAGGGGGCGGAGCGAGCAGTACTTC	CASSLDRGRSEQYF
few	.	TRBV19	TRBJ2-7	TGTGCCAGTAGTGGCGGGGGCAGTTACGAGCAGTACTTC	CASSGGGSYEQYF
few	.	TRBV6-7	TRBJ1-2	TGTGCCAGCAGTTACCGGGACTGCCACTATGGCTACACCTTC	CASSYRDCHYGYTF
.	.	TRBV6-6	TRBJ1-2	TGTGCCAGCAGTTACGCGGACAGAACCTATGGCTACACCTTC	CASSYADRTYGYTF
.	TRBD1	TRBV2	TRBJ1-2	TGTGCCAGCAGACGGGACAGGGATGACTATGGCTACACCTTC	CASRRDRDDYGYTF
.	.	TRBV2	TRBJ1-2	TGTGCCAGCAGTTACCGGGAGTCCTACACCTTC	CASSYRESYTF
.	.	TRBV29-1	TRBJ1-2	TGCAGCGCCCGGGACACCAGTTATGGCTACACCTTC	CSARDTSYGYTF
.	TRBD1	TRBV7-2	TRBJ2-1	TGTGCCAGCAGCTTATCGGGACAGGGGGTGGGTGAGCAGTTCTTC	CASSLSGQGVGEQFF
.	TRBD1	TRBV7-2	TRBJ2-3	TGTGCCAGCAGCCCCCCGACAGGGGTTGGCACAGATACGCAGTATTTT	CASSPPTGVGTDTQYF
.	TRBD1	TRBV4-1	TRBJ2-4	TGCGCCAGCAGCCCCTGGGAGACAGGGGAAAACATTCAGTACTTC	CASSPWETGENIQYF
.	TRBD2	TRBV11-2	TRBJ2-1	TGTGCCAGCAGCTTAGTCCAGCGGGAGGGCCCCGAGCAGTTCTTC	CASSLVQREGPEQFF
.	.	TRBV18	TRBJ2-5	TGTGCCAGCTCACCACGACTAGTGGAGACCCAGTACTTC	CASSPRLVETQYF
.	.	TRBV7-9	TRBJ2-2	TGTGCCAGCAGTTTCCGGACACACGACACCGGGGAGCTGTTTTTT	CASSFRTHDTGELFF
.	TRBD1	TRBV6-6	TRBJ1-5	TGTGCCAGCAGTCGCGGACAGGGAGATAGCAATCAGCCCCAGCATTTT	CASSRGQGDSNQPQHF
.	TRBD2	TRBV28	TRBJ2-3	TGTGCCAGCAGTTCGACTAGCGGGAGAGGGGCAGATACGCAGTATTTT	CASSSTSGRGADTQYF
.	.	TRBV7-2	TRBJ2-5	TGTGCCAGCAGGCTAGTCTCGGAGACCCAGTACTTC	CASRLVSETQYF
.	.	TRBV10-2	TRBJ2-7	TGCGCCAGCAGTGAGTCGGCAGGGGCCTGGAAGCAGTACTTC	CASSESAGAWKQYF
.	TRBD1	TRBV29-1	TRBJ1-2	TGCAGCGTTGGAAGGGGGGACAGGGGAATTTATGGCTACACCTTC	CSVGRGDRGIYGYTF
.	TRBD2	TRBV5-6	TRBJ2-7	TGTGCCAGCAGCCCACGCCGCAAAATGATAGTAGCGGGAGACTACGAGCAGTACTTC	CASSPRRKMIVAGDYEQYF
few	TRBD1	TRBV19	TRBJ1-4	TGTGCCAGTAGTATCCTCCCGGGACAGGGTCGTGAAAAACTGTTTTTT	CASSILPGQGREKLFF
.	.	TRBV9	TRBJ1-3	TGTGCCAGCAGCGTAGAGGTGGGACTCTCTGGAAACACCATATATTTT	CASSVEVGLSGNTIYF
.	TRBD1	TRBV6-2/TRBV6-3	TRBJ1-2	TGTGCCAGCAGTTACCGGGACAGGGTAGGGGATGGCTACACCTTC	CASSYRDRVGDGYTF
.	.	TRBV5-1	TRBJ1-2	TGCGCCAGCAGCCCCCTCCCCTACAGGGCGGACTATGGCTACACCTTC	CASSPLPYRADYGYTF
.	TRBD2	TRBV5-1	TRBJ2-3	TGCGCCAGTGCCGGGACTAGCAGCACAGATACGCAGTATTTT	CASAGTSSTDTQYF
.	TRBD2	TRBV9	TRBJ2-7	TGTGCCAGCAGCGCTACTAGCGGGAGCGCCTACGAGCAGTACTTC	CASSATSGSAYEQYF
once	TRBD1	TRBV7-2	TRBJ1-2	TGTGCCAGCAGCCTACCGGGACAGGGAAGGGGTGGCTACACCTTC	CASSLPGQGRGGYTF